This T cell receptor beta chain was obtained from a study of CD8 T cells in ankylosing spondylitis. This clonotype was seen ten or more times. The CDR3 runs 12 residues. Germline CDR1 reads SGHDT; CDR2 reads YYEEEE. Trimming stripped 4 bases from V and 6 bases from J, with 11 bases between. TCRdb used MiXCR to reprocess the 5' RACE reads, holding one entry per CDR3 protein. The sample has 250,000 to 400,000 distinct CDR3 sequences, roughly 11% seen once. The sample consisted of blood, either unsorted or a sorted T cell fraction (not recorded which). This TCR was sampled from a female donor with ankylosing spondylitis or in good health (not recorded which). The chain uses TRBV5-6 and TRBJ2-7; D gene unclear. CDR3 nucleotide sequence: TGTGCCAGCAGCGTTATTAGTGGCGAGCAGTACTTC. Translating gives CASSVISGEQYF.